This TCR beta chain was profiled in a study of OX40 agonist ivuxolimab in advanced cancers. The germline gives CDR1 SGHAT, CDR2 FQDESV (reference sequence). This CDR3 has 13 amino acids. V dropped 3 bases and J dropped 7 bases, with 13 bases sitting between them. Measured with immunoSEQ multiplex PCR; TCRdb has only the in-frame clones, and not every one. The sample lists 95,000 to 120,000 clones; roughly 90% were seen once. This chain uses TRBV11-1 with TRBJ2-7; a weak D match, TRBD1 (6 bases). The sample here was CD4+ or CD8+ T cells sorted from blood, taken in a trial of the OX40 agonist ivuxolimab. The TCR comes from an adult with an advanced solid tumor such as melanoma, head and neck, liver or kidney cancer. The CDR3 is CASSFLRTVEQYF. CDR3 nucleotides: TGTGCCAGCAGCTTTCTCAGGACAGTGGAGCAGTACTTC.